Detailed here is one T cell receptor (beta chain). Its antigen is still unknown. Per-base qualities were not stored, and no clone one base away is much larger. This entry comes from a study of cytomegalovirus exposure and HLA in healthy donors (dated by TCRdb to the late 2010s). Concerning the study at large: An earlier analysis of approximately 600 of the donors reported 250 to 350 Gb of sequence data and 120 million or so unique TCR beta sequences from around 200 million T cells. A later genetic analysis took genome-wide SNP genotypes for about 60% of the roughly 670 donors and used that subset as a discovery cohort. Rather than using new phenotypic data, the later analysis identified candidate immune exposures from TCR beta sequences and from how often those sequences occurred across donors. The aim of the study was to test whether cataloging public T cell receptors could identify signatures of past pathogen exposure. Approximately 300 gigabases of sequencing data and 75 million to 85 million unique TCR sequences made up an early release that covered 500 to 700 HLA-typed donors. Across under 500 genotyped donors of the cohort, an average of approximately 200,000 unique TCR beta nucleotide sequences per donor were sequenced, and roughly a sixth of those sequences were non-productive. Among the roughly 400 genotyped donors, approximately 82% belonged to the genetic ancestry cluster associated with self-reported Caucasian donors. Every discovery cohort repertoire had been produced on one sequencing platform. The T cell repertoires of around 730 subjects were profiled by immunosequencing and related to cytomegalovirus serostatus. Typing coverage differed by locus: A, B, C, DRB1 and DQB1 were typed in roughly 620-630 donors, DQA1 in about 500, DPA1 in some 610, and DPB1 in just under 480. To predict cytomegalovirus infection status, the study brought together high-throughput TCR immunosequencing, statistical association of individual TCRs with disease status, and machine learning. In an earlier analysis of a few hundred of the donors, high-throughput TCR beta sequencing was used to judge whether each TCR beta V gene segment behaved as functional or pseudogenic. Along with the roughly 670-subject first cohort, a separate validation cohort of roughly 110 different subjects was used. To study patterns of TCR occurrence, a later analysis re-analyzed previously published TCR beta repertoires from more than 550 donors and added high-resolution HLA genotyping. Donor age, sex, ethnicity and CMV serostatus were collected together with the repertoire data. Both class I and class II loci were covered by HLA typing, at four-digit resolution. Four to six DR-DQ haplotypes were handled as single units for association and clustering, since linkage in the cohort was strong. The study at large found these results: Cytomegalovirus status was reported to be diagnosed by the classifier with high specificity and sensitivity in both the original and validation cohorts. Most CMV-associated TCR beta chains appeared to be HLA-restricted in a later analysis, and the HLA associations seemed to be driven largely by CMV exposure. Three of the identified cytomegalovirus-associated TCR beta chains were confirmed in vitro to be specific for cytomegalovirus antigens. Because HLA typing was missing for some donors at each locus, association tests included only the typed subset. Only TCR beta chains were sequenced in this cohort, and the absence of alpha or paired-chain data limited detectable features. A cluster of highly shared sequence variants was judged likely to be a technical artifact of the sequencing pipeline. According to a later analysis, parvovirus B19, influenza, CMV and Epstein-Barr virus appeared linked to several top co-occurrence clusters. In a later analysis, over 15,000 TCR beta sequences were associated with specific HLA alleles at a false discovery rate of 0.05. Immune exposure information for the cohort was limited to CMV serostatus. According to the authors, the approach could potentially be generalized to other disease states and immunological phenotypes. Broadly in line with IMGT annotations, most TCR beta V segments showed up in productive rearrangements about 87% or about 30% of the time in an earlier analysis of roughly 590 of the donors. In the study, about 150 TCR beta chains were listed as associated with cytomegalovirus. When HLA alleles, especially DR and DQ, strongly co-occurred, TCR associations were difficult to assign to individual alleles. In a later genetic analysis, fewer N-insertions in productive TCRs were reported among donors in an Asian-associated ancestry cluster than the roughly 670-donor mean. The earlier analysis of 450 to 700 of the donors excluded 15 to 20 rarely observed V segments, including chromosome 9 orphons, because counts were too low. A later analysis found that HLA-associated TCR beta chains were more clonally expanded and had lower generation probabilities than equally common non-associated chains. Linkage disequilibrium might explain the correlated functional status among segregating V segments, but an unknown experimental factor could not be excluded. Sequencing depth was assumed to be roughly uniform across donors in the presence/absence analyses, though that assumption may not hold. Because the 87-base-pair reads could not distinguish some IMGT-functional V segments, including TRBV6-2 and TRBV6-3, those segments were excluded. An association between a missense DCLRE1C variant and V-gene and J-gene trimming of TCR beta chains was found in a later genetic analysis and replicated in an independent cohort. A later analysis found that TCR association rates varied across HLA loci, with DRB1 alleles showing the most associated TCRs and HLA-C alleles the fewest. A further reported finding was that TCR beta sequences accurately predicted the HLA-A and HLA-B alleles for most subjects in the first cohort. Most TCR sequences were seen in very few donors, while some public TCRs were found in many individuals.

Libraries were made using the immunoSEQ multiplex PCR assay. A mixture of 60 forward primers for TCR Vbeta segments and 13 reverse primers for TCR Jbeta segments was used in the multiplex PCR. A multiplex PCR assay on genomic DNA amplified the CDR3 region of rearranged TCR beta genes. The Illumina HiSeq System was used to sequence the amplified TCR beta libraries as 87-base-pair reads. The original methods were these. Across the 670 or so repertoires, a later analysis counted tens of millions of unique TCR beta chains, some 11 million of which were shared by at least two donors. Raw reads were error-corrected and collapsed into unique sequences by a nearest-neighbor algorithm in which closely related sequences were merged to remove PCR and sequencing errors. To assign V, D and J gene segments, CDR3 sequences were aligned to IMGT reference sequences. For a sequence to be retained, at least a six-nucleotide match to both a V gene segment and a J gene segment was required. A rearrangement counted as productive if the CDR3 had no stop codons and remained in frame with V and J, and every other rearrangement counted as non-productive. CDR3 was defined according to IMGT convention as the region running from the second conserved V-encoded cysteine to the conserved J-encoded phenylalanine. Sequences without an unambiguous match to a single V gene segment were excluded from the earlier analysis of approximately 560 of the donors. An earlier analysis of approximately 590 of the donors called V segments functional above 56.7% productive rearrangements and segregating when the between-donor standard deviation exceeded 5%. A statistical classification framework was developed to diagnose cytomegalovirus status using the catalog of TCR beta chain sequences. V and J gene assignment, in a later analysis, came from comparing TCR nucleotide sequences with IMGT/GENE-DB human TR gene sequences. In a later analysis, CDR3 sequences and most-parsimonious VDJ recombination scenarios were assigned using the TCRdist pipeline. In a later analysis, each TCR beta chain was defined by its CDR3 amino acid sequence together with its V-gene family, and reads without a unique V-gene family were excluded. As a way to deal with suspected cross-contamination and a sequencing artifact, a later analysis dropped under 600 nucleotide sequences that were highly shared and had low generation probability. For each public chain, a later analysis derived a clonal expansion index from normalized ranks of inferred template counts within each repertoire. Generation probabilities in a later analysis came from a VDJ recombination model fitted to out-of-frame rearrangements, and those results were checked against IGoR. Hypergeometric tests were used in a later analysis to score TCR-TCR, TCR-HLA and TCR-CMV co-occurrence, with a repertoire-size bias correction applied to the TCR pairs. A later analysis estimated false discovery rates by permuting HLA or CMV assignments 20 times. In a later analysis, co-occurring TCRs were grouped with DBSCAN, and TCRdist sequence similarity was added when clustering was performed within HLA-allele-positive subsets. For co-occurrence clustering, repertoires with fewer than 30,000 or more than 120,000 public chains were excluded, along with roughly five repertoires with anomalous nucleotide sharing. TCRdb retrieved this table from immuneACCESS and kept in-frame rearrangements only. Not all clones are present; in checked studies, unresolved V genes account for under half, and no reason is known for the remainder. V and J calls and clone size are given by that table; D and trimming were obtained from the DNA. A total of around 260,000 clones appear in this sample, roughly 80% of them only once. About 0.3% of the sample comes from the top ten.

From a lookup of the germline V gene, CDR1 and CDR2 are SGDLS and YYNGEE. Taken from cysteine to phenylalanine, the CDR3 has 15 residues. Only the CDR3 DNA is retained, 45 bases long and in frame from the first base. A distance of 10 bases separates the germline ends of V and J, which lose 0 bases and 4 bases respectively. The cohort comprised more than 550 healthy bone marrow donors. Cohort members were all nominally healthy when sampled, although unrecorded immune exposures were likely present. The donor was CMV seronegative and belonged to the group of around 350 seronegative cohort members. A peripheral blood sample was provided by each donor, and peripheral blood mononuclear cells were used for TCR beta sequencing. Genomic DNA was extracted from the blood cell samples with the Qiagen DNeasy Blood Extraction Kit.

The V and J genes are TRBV9 and TRBJ1-4, with TRBD1 as a weak D call on 5 bases. Specimen: PBMCs. The origin of this receptor is a girl aged 2-10 years in good health and CMV-seronegative. The sequence in DNA is TGTGCCAGCAGCGTAGCATCGGGGGGTAATGAAAAACTGTTTTTT. This sequence encodes CASSVASGGNEKLFF.